This T cell receptor (beta chain) was sequenced in a study of OX40 agonist ivuxolimab in advanced cancers. The assay was immunoSEQ multiplex PCR, and TCRdb's table has in-frame clones only and misses some. Of approximately 15,000 clones in the sample, 86% were seen once. This CDR3 contains 17 residues. This TCR derives from an adult with an advanced solid tumor such as melanoma, head and neck, liver or kidney cancer. Sample: CD4+ or CD8+ T cells sorted from blood, taken in a trial of the OX40 agonist ivuxolimab. The J gene is TRBJ1-1, the V gene TRBV21-1; the DNA was not used to check the table's D call, TRBD1. TRBV21-1 is tagged as a pseudogene. The CDR3 here is CASSKVGRGLQNTEAFF. Here the CDR3 DNA reads TGTGCCAGCAGCAAAGTCGGCAGGGGGCTCCAGAACACTGAAGCTTTCTTT.